This T cell receptor beta chain is drawn from a study of blood T cell repertoires in COVID-19. Study-level background: Acute and convalescent COVID-19 samples came from the United States, Italy and Spain.

Some clones are missing from TCRdb's copy, which holds only in-frame ones; the method was immunoSEQ multiplex PCR. The data contain around 480,000 clones, 87% of them seen just once; the ten biggest clones take up roughly 0.7%. Trimming cost V 0 bases and J 1 base, with 7 bases left between them. CDR1 and CDR2 from the germline V gene are SGHRS and YFSETQ. The CDR3 is 14 amino acids. The age range of participants was 18 to 89 years, with residence in under 25 US areas. Each participant's cohort was designated according to participant-reported clinical history. Cohort 3 recovery required two negative PCRs, clearance, or symptom resolution.

This chain connects TRBV5-1 to TRBJ1-1, with no clear D. This TCR derives from a woman aged 18-29 years who had recovered from COVID-19. The sample was PBMCs or T cells enriched from blood (not recorded which). CDR3 coding DNA: TGCGCCAGCAGCTTGGTAGCAACGAACACTGAAGCTTTCTTT. Residues: CASSLVATNTEAFF.